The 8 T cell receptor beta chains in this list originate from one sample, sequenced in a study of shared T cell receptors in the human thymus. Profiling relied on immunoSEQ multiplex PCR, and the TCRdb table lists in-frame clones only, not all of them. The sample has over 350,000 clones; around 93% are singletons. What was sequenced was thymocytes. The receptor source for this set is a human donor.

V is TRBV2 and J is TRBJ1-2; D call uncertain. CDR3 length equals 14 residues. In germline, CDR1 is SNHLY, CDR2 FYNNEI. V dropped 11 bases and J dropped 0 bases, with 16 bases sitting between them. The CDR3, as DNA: TGTGCCCGGCCTCAAGGGCCGTCTAACTATGGCTACACCTTC. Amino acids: CARPQGPSNYGYTF.

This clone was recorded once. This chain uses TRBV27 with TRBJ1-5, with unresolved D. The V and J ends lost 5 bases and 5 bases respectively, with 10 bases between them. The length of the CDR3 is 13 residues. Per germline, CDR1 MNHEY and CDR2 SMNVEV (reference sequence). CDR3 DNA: TGTGCCAGCAGTACCGGGGTAGATCAGCCCCAGCATTTT. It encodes CASSTGVDQPQHF.

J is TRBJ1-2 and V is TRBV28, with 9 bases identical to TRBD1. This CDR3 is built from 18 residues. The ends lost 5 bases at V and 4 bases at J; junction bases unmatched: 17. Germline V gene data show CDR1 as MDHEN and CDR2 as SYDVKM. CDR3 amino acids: CASSPLTADRGYIYGYTF. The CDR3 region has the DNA TGTGCCAGCAGTCCTTTGACGGCCGACAGGGGGTATATCTATGGCTACACCTTC.

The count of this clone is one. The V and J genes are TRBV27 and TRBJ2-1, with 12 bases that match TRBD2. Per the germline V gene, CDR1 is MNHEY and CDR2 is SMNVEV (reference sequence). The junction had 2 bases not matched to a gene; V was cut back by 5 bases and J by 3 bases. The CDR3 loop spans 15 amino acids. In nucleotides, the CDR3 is TGTGCCAGCAGTGTGACTAGCGGGAGCTACAATGAGCAGTTCTTC. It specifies CASSVTSGSYNEQFF.

CDR3 loop: CASSFPPTLTGGADTQYF. The CDR3 DNA reads as TGTGCCAGCAGCTTCCCACCAACCTTGACAGGGGGGGCAGATACGCAGTATTTT. The V and J genes are TRBV11-2 and TRBJ2-3, with 9 bases matching TRBD1. The CDR3 totals 18 residues. J lost 4 bases, V lost 3 bases, and 14 bases had no gene match. Looked up from germline, CDR1 is SGHAT and CDR2 is FQNNGV.

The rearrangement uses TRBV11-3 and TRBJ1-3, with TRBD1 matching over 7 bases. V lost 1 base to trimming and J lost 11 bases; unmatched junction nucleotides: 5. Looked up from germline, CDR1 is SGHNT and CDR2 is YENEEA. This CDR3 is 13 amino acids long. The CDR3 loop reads CASSLAGTAAIYF. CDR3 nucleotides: TGTGCCAGCAGCTTAGCCGGGACAGCCGCCATATATTTT.

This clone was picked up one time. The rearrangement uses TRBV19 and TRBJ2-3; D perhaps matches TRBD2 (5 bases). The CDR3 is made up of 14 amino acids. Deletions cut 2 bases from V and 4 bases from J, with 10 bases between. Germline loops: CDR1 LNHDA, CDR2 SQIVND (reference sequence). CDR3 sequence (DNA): TGTGCCAGTAGTATATCCGGGGTCCCAGATACGCAGTATTTT. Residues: CASSISGVPDTQYF.

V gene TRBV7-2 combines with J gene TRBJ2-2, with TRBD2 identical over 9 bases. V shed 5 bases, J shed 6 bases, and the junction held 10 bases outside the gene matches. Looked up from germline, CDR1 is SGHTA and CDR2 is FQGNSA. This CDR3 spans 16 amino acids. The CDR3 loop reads CASSAISGSPPGELFF. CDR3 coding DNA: TGTGCCAGCAGCGCCATTAGCGGGAGTCCACCCGGGGAGCTGTTTTTT. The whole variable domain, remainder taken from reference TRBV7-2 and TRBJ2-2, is GAGVSQSPSNKVTEKGKDVELRCDPISGHTALYWYRQSLGQGLEFLIYFQGNSAPDKSGLPSDRFSAERTGGSVSTLTIQRTQQEDSAVYLCASSAISGSPPGELFFGEGSRLTVL.